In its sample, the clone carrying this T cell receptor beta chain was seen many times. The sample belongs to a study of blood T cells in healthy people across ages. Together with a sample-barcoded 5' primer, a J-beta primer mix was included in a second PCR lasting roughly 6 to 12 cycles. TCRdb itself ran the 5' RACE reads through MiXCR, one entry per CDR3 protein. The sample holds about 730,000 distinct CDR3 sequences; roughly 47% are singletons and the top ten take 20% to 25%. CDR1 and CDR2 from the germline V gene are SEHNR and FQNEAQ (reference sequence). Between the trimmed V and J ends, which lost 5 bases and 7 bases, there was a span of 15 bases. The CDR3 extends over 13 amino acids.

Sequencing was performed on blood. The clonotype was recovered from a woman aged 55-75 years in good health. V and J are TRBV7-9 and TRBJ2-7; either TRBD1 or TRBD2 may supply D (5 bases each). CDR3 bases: TGTGCCAGCAGCGTAGAGGGGATCGGGGAGCAGTACTTC. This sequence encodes CASSVEGIGEQYF.